The clone carrying this T cell receptor (beta chain) came up a few times. Its antigen is undetermined. CDR1 is SGDLS and CDR2 is YYNGEE in the germline V gene. V lost 1 base, J lost 7 bases, and 12 bases lay in between. The CDR3 has 15 amino acids. The source of the sample is a study of T-cell memory formation after mild COVID-19. Background on the study: TCR clusters were mostly confined to one donor each. Whole-study findings and limits: The authors did not confirm SARS-CoV-2 specificity of second-wave clones peaking day 37. Memory sampled before infection contained some responding clones, suggesting cross-reactive memory joined.

5'RACE primed at constant segments yielded TCR alpha and TCR beta cDNA libraries bearing sample barcodes and UMIs. TCRdb called the 5' RACE reads again in MiXCR, with one record for every CDR3 protein. The sample shows 300,000 or so distinct CDR3 sequences, less than 20% of them seen only once. This sequence originates from a man aged 18 to 30 who had mild COVID-19 (a few samples of this study predate the infection). Cell type and time point are not known. This chain joins TRBV9 and TRBJ1-6; no definite D call. Sequenced material: PBMCs or a T cell subset sorted from them (not recorded which). The DNA for the CDR3 is TGTGCCAGCAGCGTACGTGGGCTGGTGAATTCACCCCTCCACTTT. Protein sequence: CASSVRGLVNSPLHF.